The clone carrying this T cell receptor beta chain was found once. The source of the sample is a study of PD-L1 blockade in urothelial cancer. The CDR3 spans 14 residues. Germline CDR1 reads SGHTS; CDR2 reads YDEGEE. V gave up 5 bases and J gave up 4 bases; unmatched junction bases: 7. Produced via immunoSEQ multiplex PCR; TCRdb's table is partial and in-frame only. The sample comprises about 35,000 clones, about 80% of which are singletons, and 10% to 13% rests with the top ten. As to time point: peripheral blood 6 weeks after treatment start. The chain carries TRBV5-8 and TRBJ2-5; 8 bases fit TRBD1. The sequencing used PBMCs, collected around atezolizumab (anti-PD-L1) treatment. The clonotype was recovered from a man aged 40-55 years with urothelial cancer. CDR3 loop: CASSSGGFVETQYF. The CDR3 coding sequence is TGTGCCAGCAGTTCAGGGGGCTTCGTAGAGACCCAGTACTTC.